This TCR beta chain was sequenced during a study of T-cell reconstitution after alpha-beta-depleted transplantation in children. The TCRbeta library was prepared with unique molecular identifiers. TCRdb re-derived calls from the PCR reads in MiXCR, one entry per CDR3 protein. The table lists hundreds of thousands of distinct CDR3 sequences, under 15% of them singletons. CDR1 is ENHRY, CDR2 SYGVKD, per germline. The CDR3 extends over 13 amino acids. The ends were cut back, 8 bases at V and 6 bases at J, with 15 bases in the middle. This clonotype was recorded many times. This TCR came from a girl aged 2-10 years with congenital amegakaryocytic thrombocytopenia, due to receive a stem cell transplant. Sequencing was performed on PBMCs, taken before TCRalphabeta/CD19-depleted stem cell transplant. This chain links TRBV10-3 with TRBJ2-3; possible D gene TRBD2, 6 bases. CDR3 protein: CAIGLPTADTQYF. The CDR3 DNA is TGTGCCATCGGACTACCTACGGCCGATACGCAGTATTTT.